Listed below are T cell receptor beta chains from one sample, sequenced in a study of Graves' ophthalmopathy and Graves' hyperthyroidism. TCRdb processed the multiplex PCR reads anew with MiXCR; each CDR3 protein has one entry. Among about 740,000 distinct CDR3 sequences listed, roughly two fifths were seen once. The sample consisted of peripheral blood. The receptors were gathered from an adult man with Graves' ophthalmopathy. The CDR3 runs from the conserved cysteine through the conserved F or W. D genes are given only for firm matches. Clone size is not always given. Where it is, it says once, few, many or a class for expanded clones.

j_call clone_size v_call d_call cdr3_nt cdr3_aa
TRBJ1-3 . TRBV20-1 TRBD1 TGCAGTGCTAGAATCCCTGGCCAGGGGGCTCAAGGAAACACCATATATTTT CSARIPGQGAQGNTIYF
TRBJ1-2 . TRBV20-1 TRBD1 TGCAGTGCTAGAGATCGGACAGGTGTGGACTATGGCTACACCTTC CSARDRTGVDYGYTF
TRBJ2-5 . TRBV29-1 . TGCAGCGTTACCCGGGGGAGTGAGAACCAAGAGACCCAGTACTTC CSVTRGSENQETQYF
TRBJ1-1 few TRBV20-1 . TGCAGTGCTAGAGAGGGCTTGAACACTGAAGCTTTCTTT CSAREGLNTEAFF
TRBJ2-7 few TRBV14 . TGTGCCAGCAGCCAATTTAACAGCTACGAGCAGTACTTC CASSQFNSYEQYF
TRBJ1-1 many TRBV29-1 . TGCAGCGCACTCGGCCCGAACACTGAAGCTTTCTTT CSALGPNTEAFF
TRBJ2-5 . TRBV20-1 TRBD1 TGCAGTGCTAGGCCGACAGGGCAAGAGACCCAGTACTTC CSARPTGQETQYF
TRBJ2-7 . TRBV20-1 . TGCAGTGCCTTACCTACAAAGACCTACGAGCAGTACTTC CSALPTKTYEQYF
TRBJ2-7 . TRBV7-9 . TGTGCCAGCAGCCAAACCTTTAGCCCCCTTTACGAGCAGTACTTC CASSQTFSPLYEQYF
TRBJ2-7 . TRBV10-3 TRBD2 TGTGCCATCAGCCAAATCCCGACTAGCGGGAGATTCTACGAGCAGTACTTC CAISQIPTSGRFYEQYF
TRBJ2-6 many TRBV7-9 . TGTGCCAGCAGCTTAATAGCCGGGGCCAACGTCCTGACTTTC CASSLIAGANVLTF
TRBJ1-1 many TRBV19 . TGTGCCAGTTTGTCGGACGGGACTGAAGCTTTCTTT CASLSDGTEAFF
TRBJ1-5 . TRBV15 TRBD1 TGTGCCACCAGCAGAGATGGGACAGGGGGCAATCAGCCCCAGCATTTT CATSRDGTGGNQPQHF
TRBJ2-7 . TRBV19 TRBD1 TGTGCCAGTAGTATTACCGGGACAGACTACGAGCAGTACTTC CASSITGTDYEQYF
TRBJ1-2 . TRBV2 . TGTGCCAGCAGTGCAGGGGTAGGGGGCTACACCTTC CASSAGVGGYTF
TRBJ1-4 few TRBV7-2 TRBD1 TGTGCCAGCAGCTTAGCCAAGGGGGCGGGAAATGAAAAACTGTTTTTT CASSLAKGAGNEKLFF
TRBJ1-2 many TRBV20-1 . TGCAGTGCTAGCGGATATAACTATGGCTACACCTTC CSASGYNYGYTF